A selection of T cell receptor beta chains follows, all from one sample in a study of cytomegalovirus exposure and HLA in healthy donors. Libraries were prepared by immunoSEQ multiplex PCR; TCRdb keeps only in-frame clonotypes and omits some of them. The data hold about 54,000 clones, with more than 70% observed a single time. The specimen was PBMCs. These receptors were taken from a woman under 30 in good health and CMV-seronegative. The CDR3 runs from the conserved cysteine through the conserved F or W. Each record gives: D gene, J gene, CDR3 length, clone size, V gene, CDR3 DNA, CDR3 protein. The D gene is left open where the match is weak. Clone size is stated in some rows and not others, as once, few, many or a class when expanded.

D gene: -; J gene: TRBJ2-1; CDR3 length: 17; clone size: -; V gene: TRBV5-6; CDR3 DNA: TGTGCCAGCAGCTTGAGTTTGGCGGAGAGCTCCTACAATGAGCAGTTCTTC; CDR3 protein: CASSLSLAESSYNEQFF
D gene: TRBD1; J gene: TRBJ2-2; CDR3 length: 16; clone size: -; V gene: TRBV5-1; CDR3 DNA: TGCGCCAGCACCGTAACAGGGGCCCCGGCCACCGGGGAGCTGTTTTTT; CDR3 protein: CASTVTGAPATGELFF
D gene: -; J gene: TRBJ1-5; CDR3 length: 17; clone size: -; V gene: TRBV30; CDR3 DNA: TGTGCCTGGAGTCTCCATGACGGCCTCGAAGGGGGTCAGCCCCAGCATTTT; CDR3 protein: CAWSLHDGLEGGQPQHF
D gene: -; J gene: TRBJ1-1; CDR3 length: 17; clone size: -; V gene: TRBV28; CDR3 DNA: TGTGCCAGCAGTCCACACGACAGCCTTTTATTGGGCACTGAAGCTTTCTTT; CDR3 protein: CASSPHDSLLLGTEAFF
D gene: -; J gene: TRBJ2-2; CDR3 length: 14; clone size: -; V gene: TRBV6-4; CDR3 DNA: TGTGCCAGCAGCCTGAACGAGGACACCGGGGAGCTGTTTTTT; CDR3 protein: CASSLNEDTGELFF
D gene: -; J gene: TRBJ1-2; CDR3 length: 15; clone size: -; V gene: TRBV5-4; CDR3 DNA: TGTGCCAGCACCACCGGACAGCCGAGTTCCTATGGCTACACCTTC; CDR3 protein: CASTTGQPSSYGYTF
D gene: -; J gene: TRBJ1-2; CDR3 length: 16; clone size: -; V gene: TRBV5-1; CDR3 DNA: TGCGCCAGCAGCCGGGAGGGGGATGCAGGGACCTATGGCTACACCTTC; CDR3 protein: CASSREGDAGTYGYTF
D gene: TRBD1; J gene: TRBJ1-1; CDR3 length: 18; clone size: -; V gene: TRBV7-9; CDR3 DNA: TGTGCCAGCAGCTTAGACCCCCGGTTTTGGGGACAGAACATTGAAGCTTTCTTT; CDR3 protein: CASSLDPRFWGQNIEAFF
D gene: TRBD2; J gene: TRBJ2-7; CDR3 length: 15; clone size: -; V gene: TRBV6-5; CDR3 DNA: TGTGCCAGCAGCTACTCCGGGAGGCCCACAAGGGAGCAGTACTTC; CDR3 protein: CASSYSGRPTREQYF
D gene: TRBD1; J gene: TRBJ2-2; CDR3 length: 17; clone size: -; V gene: TRBV5-5; CDR3 DNA: TGTGCCAGCAGCCACGCAGAGGGACAGGGTGGTATCGGGGAGCTGTTTTTT; CDR3 protein: CASSHAEGQGGIGELFF
D gene: TRBD2; J gene: TRBJ2-2; CDR3 length: 14; clone size: -; V gene: TRBV6-5; CDR3 DNA: TGTGCGACTGGGACTAGCGGGAGTCCCGGGGAGCTGTTTTTT; CDR3 protein: CATGTSGSPGELFF
D gene: -; J gene: TRBJ2-6; CDR3 length: 15; clone size: few; V gene: TRBV11-1; CDR3 DNA: TGTGCCAGCAGTTCACAGGTCTCTGGGGCCAACGGCCTGACTTTC; CDR3 protein: CASSSQVSGANGLTF
D gene: TRBD2; J gene: TRBJ2-7; CDR3 length: 14; clone size: -; V gene: TRBV25-1; CDR3 DNA: TGTGCCAGCAGTGAGGCCCGGGGGGTCTACGAGCAGTACTTC; CDR3 protein: CASSEARGVYEQYF
D gene: TRBD2; J gene: TRBJ2-7; CDR3 length: 18; clone size: -; V gene: TRBV19; CDR3 DNA: TGTGCCAGTACCCTGGTGGTAGCGGGAGGGCCCAGCTCCTACGAGCAGTACTTC; CDR3 protein: CASTLVVAGGPSSYEQYF
D gene: -; J gene: TRBJ2-3; CDR3 length: 14; clone size: -; V gene: TRBV5-4; CDR3 DNA: TGTGCCAGCAGCTTGGAACTCAGGGCAGATACGCAGTATTTT; CDR3 protein: CASSLELRADTQYF
D gene: TRBD2; J gene: TRBJ2-1; CDR3 length: 16; clone size: once; V gene: TRBV19; CDR3 DNA: TGTGCCAGTAGCCTAACTAGCGGGAGGAACCACAATGAGCAGTTCTTC; CDR3 protein: CASSLTSGRNHNEQFF
D gene: TRBD2; J gene: TRBJ2-5; CDR3 length: 14; clone size: -; V gene: TRBV5-1; CDR3 DNA: TGCGCCAGCAGCGCCGGACTAGCCGGGGAGACCCAGTACTTC; CDR3 protein: CASSAGLAGETQYF
D gene: -; J gene: TRBJ1-5; CDR3 length: 14; clone size: -; V gene: TRBV30; CDR3 DNA: TGTGCCTGGAGTGGAGACAGCAACAATCAGCCCCAGCATTTT; CDR3 protein: CAWSGDSNNQPQHF
D gene: TRBD2; J gene: TRBJ2-1; CDR3 length: 16; clone size: -; V gene: TRBV19; CDR3 DNA: TGTGCCAGTAGTATAAAGCTAGCGGGACACTACAATGAGCAGTTCTTC; CDR3 protein: CASSIKLAGHYNEQFF
D gene: TRBD2; J gene: TRBJ2-3; CDR3 length: 17; clone size: -; V gene: TRBV28; CDR3 DNA: TGTGCCAGCAGTTTAGGGGGACTAGCGGGAGTCACAGATACGCAGTATTTT; CDR3 protein: CASSLGGLAGVTDTQYF
D gene: -; J gene: TRBJ1-4; CDR3 length: 16; clone size: -; V gene: TRBV7-9; CDR3 DNA: TGTGCCAGCAGCTTTGACGACCCTATCCGGGGTGAAAAACTGTTTTTT; CDR3 protein: CASSFDDPIRGEKLFF
D gene: TRBD1; J gene: TRBJ2-6; CDR3 length: 18; clone size: -; V gene: TRBV29-1; CDR3 DNA: TGCAGCGTTGAAGACACGGGACAGGGTATGTTCGGGGCCAACGGCCTGACTTTC; CDR3 protein: CSVEDTGQGMFGANGLTF
D gene: -; J gene: TRBJ2-7; CDR3 length: 15; clone size: once; V gene: TRBV6-5; CDR3 DNA: TGTGCCAGCAGTTACCGGACCGGGACATTTTACGAGCAGTACTTC; CDR3 protein: CASSYRTGTFYEQYF
D gene: -; J gene: TRBJ2-3; CDR3 length: 13; clone size: -; V gene: TRBV9; CDR3 DNA: TGTGCCAGCAGCGTAGCAGGGGCAGATACGCAGTATTTT; CDR3 protein: CASSVAGADTQYF
D gene: TRBD2; J gene: TRBJ2-4; CDR3 length: 12; clone size: -; V gene: TRBV6-5; CDR3 DNA: TGCGCCGCCGGGGGGGCGCGAAACAGTCAGTACTTC; CDR3 protein: CAAGGARNSQYF
D gene: TRBD1; J gene: TRBJ2-2; CDR3 length: 18; clone size: -; V gene: TRBV5-5; CDR3 DNA: TGTGCCAGCAGCCGAGGGGGAGTCCGGGACAGCTGGACCGGGGAGCTGTTTTTT; CDR3 protein: CASSRGGVRDSWTGELFF
D gene: TRBD1; J gene: TRBJ1-2; CDR3 length: 16; clone size: once; V gene: TRBV5-1; CDR3 DNA: TGCGCCAGCAGCCTTGAAAACAGGGGGGGGAACTATGGCTACACCTTC; CDR3 protein: CASSLENRGGNYGYTF
D gene: TRBD2; J gene: TRBJ2-1; CDR3 length: 17; clone size: -; V gene: TRBV28; CDR3 DNA: TGTGCCAGCAGTTTTACTAGCGGGAGGGCCGATGGGAATGAGCAGTTCTTC; CDR3 protein: CASSFTSGRADGNEQFF
D gene: -; J gene: TRBJ1-2; CDR3 length: 15; clone size: -; V gene: TRBV11-2; CDR3 DNA: TGTGCCAGCAGCTTAAGGGCAGGGGTCGCGGAGGGCTACACCTTC; CDR3 protein: CASSLRAGVAEGYTF
D gene: -; J gene: TRBJ2-7; CDR3 length: 15; clone size: -; V gene: TRBV6-5; CDR3 DNA: TGTGCCAGCAGTTACTCGATCCAGGGGCCACACGAGCAGTACTTC; CDR3 protein: CASSYSIQGPHEQYF
D gene: TRBD2; J gene: TRBJ2-1; CDR3 length: 15; clone size: -; V gene: TRBV19; CDR3 DNA: TGTGCCAGTAGCCCAGGACTAGCGGGCTACAATGAGCAGTTCTTC; CDR3 protein: CASSPGLAGYNEQFF
D gene: -; J gene: TRBJ2-7; CDR3 length: 15; clone size: -; V gene: TRBV19; CDR3 DNA: TGTGCCAGTAGTGCCCCTGAGCGGGCAGCGTGGGAGCAGTACTTC; CDR3 protein: CASSAPERAAWEQYF
D gene: TRBD1; J gene: TRBJ1-1; CDR3 length: 13; clone size: -; V gene: TRBV5-6; CDR3 DNA: TGTGCCAGCAGCTTCCAGGGGGCGCTTGGTGCTTTCTTT; CDR3 protein: CASSFQGALGAFF
D gene: -; J gene: TRBJ1-5; CDR3 length: 16; clone size: -; V gene: TRBV28; CDR3 DNA: TGTGCCAGCACGGGGCAGGGGATACGTCCAGGGCAGCCCCAGCATTTT; CDR3 protein: CASTGQGIRPGQPQHF
D gene: -; J gene: TRBJ2-6; CDR3 length: 16; clone size: -; V gene: TRBV7-9; CDR3 DNA: TGTGCCAGCAGCCCAAACACAGGGAGAGGGGCCAACGTCCTGACTTTC; CDR3 protein: CASSPNTGRGANVLTF
D gene: -; J gene: TRBJ2-7; CDR3 length: 16; clone size: -; V gene: TRBV12-2; CDR3 DNA: TGTGCAAGTCGCTTAGGTCCAGCGGGAAGATTCTACGAGCAGTACTTC; CDR3 protein: CASRLGPAGRFYEQYF
D gene: TRBD1; J gene: TRBJ1-1; CDR3 length: 14; clone size: -; V gene: TRBV19; CDR3 DNA: TGTGCCAGTAAGGGGACAGGGGAGCGAAATGAAGCTTTCTTT; CDR3 protein: CASKGTGERNEAFF
D gene: TRBD2; J gene: TRBJ2-1; CDR3 length: 17; clone size: few; V gene: TRBV11-2; CDR3 DNA: TGTGCCAGCAGCCCGCCCCTGGGGCTAGCGGCCTACAATGAGCAGTTCTTC; CDR3 protein: CASSPPLGLAAYNEQFF
D gene: TRBD1; J gene: TRBJ1-5; CDR3 length: 12; clone size: -; V gene: TRBV6-5; CDR3 DNA: TGTGCCAGGACAGGGGGCAATCAGCCCCAGCATTTT; CDR3 protein: CARTGGNQPQHF
D gene: -; J gene: TRBJ2-7; CDR3 length: 14; clone size: few; V gene: TRBV28; CDR3 DNA: TGTGCCAGCAGTCCCCGGGGGGCGACCTACGAGCAGTACTTC; CDR3 protein: CASSPRGATYEQYF
D gene: -; J gene: TRBJ1-1; CDR3 length: 14; clone size: -; V gene: TRBV9; CDR3 DNA: TGTGCCAGCGCCGGGGGGGGGCCGGAACATGAAGCTTTCTTT; CDR3 protein: CASAGGGPEHEAFF
D gene: TRBD2; J gene: TRBJ2-1; CDR3 length: 15; clone size: -; V gene: TRBV11-3; CDR3 DNA: TGTGCCAGCAGTCGGCGGGAGGGCCTTGACAATGAGCAGTTCTTC; CDR3 protein: CASSRREGLDNEQFF
D gene: -; J gene: TRBJ2-1; CDR3 length: 15; clone size: few; V gene: TRBV19; CDR3 DNA: TGTGCCAGTAGTGGCTCACAGTTGTACTACAATGAGCAGTTCTTC; CDR3 protein: CASSGSQLYYNEQFF
D gene: -; J gene: TRBJ2-7; CDR3 length: 13; clone size: -; V gene: TRBV7-9; CDR3 DNA: TGTGCCAGCAGCCTTCCAGGGGCCTACGAGCAGTACTTC; CDR3 protein: CASSLPGAYEQYF
D gene: -; J gene: TRBJ1-4; CDR3 length: 14; clone size: -; V gene: TRBV28; CDR3 DNA: TGTGCCAGCAGTTTAGGGGGGGTCTATGAAAAACTGTTTTTT; CDR3 protein: CASSLGGVYEKLFF
D gene: -; J gene: TRBJ2-5; CDR3 length: 12; clone size: few; V gene: TRBV6-1; CDR3 DNA: TGTGCCACCATTCGGTTGCCGGAGACCCAGTACTTC; CDR3 protein: CATIRLPETQYF
D gene: TRBD1; J gene: TRBJ2-3; CDR3 length: 14; clone size: -; V gene: TRBV5-4; CDR3 DNA: TGTGCCAGCAGTGGGACAGGGGGCACAGATACGCAGTATTTT; CDR3 protein: CASSGTGGTDTQYF
D gene: -; J gene: TRBJ1-5; CDR3 length: 15; clone size: -; V gene: TRBV6-4; CDR3 DNA: TGTGCCAGCAGCCCCGCGGGGGGGGGCAATCAGCCCCAGCATTTT; CDR3 protein: CASSPAGGGNQPQHF
D gene: TRBD1; J gene: TRBJ1-1; CDR3 length: 12; clone size: -; V gene: TRBV5-1; CDR3 DNA: TGCGCCAGCAGTTCAGGGGGCACTGAAGCTTTCTTT; CDR3 protein: CASSSGGTEAFF
D gene: -; J gene: TRBJ1-4; CDR3 length: 13; clone size: once; V gene: TRBV27; CDR3 DNA: TGTGCCAGCAGTGTTTGGGGAGAGGAAAAACTGTTTTTT; CDR3 protein: CASSVWGEEKLFF
D gene: TRBD2; J gene: TRBJ2-3; CDR3 length: 17; clone size: -; V gene: TRBV29-1; CDR3 DNA: TGCAGCGTGGACGGGACTAGCGGGAGCGAAGTCACAGATACGCAGTATTTT; CDR3 protein: CSVDGTSGSEVTDTQYF
D gene: -; J gene: TRBJ2-2; CDR3 length: 16; clone size: few; V gene: TRBV7-6; CDR3 DNA: TGTGCCAGCAGCTTTTATTCCAGCGGACGCACCGGGGAGCTGTTTTTT; CDR3 protein: CASSFYSSGRTGELFF
D gene: TRBD2; J gene: TRBJ2-5; CDR3 length: 17; clone size: -; V gene: TRBV30; CDR3 DNA: TGTGCCTGGAGTGTACGTGGACTAGCGGATGGGGGAGAGACCCAGTACTTC; CDR3 protein: CAWSVRGLADGGETQYF
D gene: -; J gene: TRBJ2-7; CDR3 length: 14; clone size: -; V gene: TRBV29-1; CDR3 DNA: TGCAGCGTTGAAGATCGGGGGAGCTCCTACGAGCAGTACTTC; CDR3 protein: CSVEDRGSSYEQYF
D gene: TRBD1; J gene: TRBJ2-7; CDR3 length: 16; clone size: -; V gene: TRBV11-1; CDR3 DNA: TGTGCCAGCAGCTACACCGGGACAGGGGTCACCTACGAGCAGTACTTC; CDR3 protein: CASSYTGTGVTYEQYF
D gene: TRBD2; J gene: TRBJ2-1; CDR3 length: 13; clone size: -; V gene: TRBV19; CDR3 DNA: TGTGCCAGTACCTCCCGGGGGGACAATGAGCAGTTCTTC; CDR3 protein: CASTSRGDNEQFF
D gene: TRBD2; J gene: TRBJ2-5; CDR3 length: 18; clone size: -; V gene: TRBV7-8; CDR3 DNA: TGTGCCAGCAGCACCGCCGAGGGAGCGGGGCACCGGGGGGAGACCCAGTACTTC; CDR3 protein: CASSTAEGAGHRGETQYF
D gene: TRBD2; J gene: TRBJ2-5; CDR3 length: 17; clone size: -; V gene: TRBV9; CDR3 DNA: TGTGCCAGCAGCGTAGGGCGGGCGGGAGGGCCTGTAGAGACCCAGTACTTC; CDR3 protein: CASSVGRAGGPVETQYF